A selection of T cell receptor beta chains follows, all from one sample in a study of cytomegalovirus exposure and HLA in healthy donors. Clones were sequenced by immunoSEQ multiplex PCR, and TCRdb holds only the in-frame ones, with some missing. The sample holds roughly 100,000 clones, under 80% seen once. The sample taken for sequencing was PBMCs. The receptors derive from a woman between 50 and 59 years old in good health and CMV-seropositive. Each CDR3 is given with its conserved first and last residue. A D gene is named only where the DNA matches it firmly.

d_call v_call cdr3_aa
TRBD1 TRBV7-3 CASSPPGTGNTGELFF
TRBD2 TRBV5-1 CASSLRWGGNTGELFF
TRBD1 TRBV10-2 CASSEGPGGFYGYTF
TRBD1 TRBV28 CASSFTGVGGYTF
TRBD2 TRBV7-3 CASSYGLAGGCNEQFF
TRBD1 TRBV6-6 CASVIRTGALGEKLFF
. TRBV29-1 CSVPRGNTEAFF
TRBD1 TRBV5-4 CASSSMARGPGNTIYF
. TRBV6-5 CASSPPGLDTQYF
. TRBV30 CAWRRTPGYTNTEAFF
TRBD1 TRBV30 CAWSLGGTATYGYTF
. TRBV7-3 CASSPDRFYGYTF
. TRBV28 CASIRTFNYGYTF
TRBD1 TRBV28 CASSLTQDRPKYF
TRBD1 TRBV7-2 CASSLNRGGNTIYF
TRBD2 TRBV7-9 CASSPKGGGAPYEQYF
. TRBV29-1 CSVGGHFEQFF
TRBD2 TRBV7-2 CASSLASSGVGNEQFF
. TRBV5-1 CASSLQDNMNTEAFF
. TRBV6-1 CASSELYRVGSGNEQFF
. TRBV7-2 CASTLRPGTMPQHF
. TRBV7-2 CASSSNSGAGTEAFF
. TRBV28 CASSFGVGIKLNTGELFF
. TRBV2 CASSALGTDTQYF
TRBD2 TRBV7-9 CASSFPTRGGQEDTQYF